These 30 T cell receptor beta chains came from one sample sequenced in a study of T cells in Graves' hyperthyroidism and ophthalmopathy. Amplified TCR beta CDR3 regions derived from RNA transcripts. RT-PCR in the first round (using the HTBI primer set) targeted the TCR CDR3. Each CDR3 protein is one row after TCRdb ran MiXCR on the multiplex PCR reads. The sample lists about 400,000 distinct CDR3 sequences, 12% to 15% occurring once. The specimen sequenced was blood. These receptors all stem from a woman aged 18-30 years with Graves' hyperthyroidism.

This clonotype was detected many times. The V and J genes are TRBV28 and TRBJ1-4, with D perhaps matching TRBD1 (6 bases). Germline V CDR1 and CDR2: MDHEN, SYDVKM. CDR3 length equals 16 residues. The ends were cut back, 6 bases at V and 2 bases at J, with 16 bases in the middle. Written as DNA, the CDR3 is TGTGCCAGCAGCTCTTCAGGGGCGGAGACTAATGAAAAACTGTTTTTT. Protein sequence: CASSSSGAETNEKLFF.

The CDR3 region is CASSLVSRTVGYGYTF. In DNA, the CDR3 is TGCGCCAGCAGCTTAGTATCTCGGACGGTCGGCTATGGCTACACCTTC. V usage is TRBV5-1 and J usage is TRBJ1-2, with unresolved D. Trimming took off 2 bases at V and 4 bases at J, with 18 bases between the two ends. Germline loops: CDR1 SGHRS, CDR2 YFSETQ. The CDR3 contains 16 residues.

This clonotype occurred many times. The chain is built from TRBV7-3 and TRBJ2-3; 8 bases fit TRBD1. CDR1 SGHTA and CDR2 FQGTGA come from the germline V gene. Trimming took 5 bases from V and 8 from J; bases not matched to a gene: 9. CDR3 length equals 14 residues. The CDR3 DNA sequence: TGTGCCAGCAGCGAGGGGACAGGTGGGGTTACGCAGTATTTT. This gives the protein CASSEGTGGVTQYF.

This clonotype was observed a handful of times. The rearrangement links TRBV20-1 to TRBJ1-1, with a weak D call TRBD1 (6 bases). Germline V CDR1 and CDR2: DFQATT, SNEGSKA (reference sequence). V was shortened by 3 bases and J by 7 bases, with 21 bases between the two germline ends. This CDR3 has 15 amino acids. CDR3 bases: TGCAGTGCTAGTGACCCGGCGACAGGAAATCTTGAAGCTTTCTTT. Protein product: CSASDPATGNLEAFF.

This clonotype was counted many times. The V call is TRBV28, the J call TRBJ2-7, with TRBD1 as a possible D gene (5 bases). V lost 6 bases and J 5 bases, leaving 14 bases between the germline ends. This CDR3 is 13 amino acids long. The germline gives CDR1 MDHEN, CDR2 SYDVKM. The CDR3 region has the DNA TGTGCCAGCAGACCTCAGGGTCCCCACGAGCAGTACTTC. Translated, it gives CASRPQGPHEQYF.

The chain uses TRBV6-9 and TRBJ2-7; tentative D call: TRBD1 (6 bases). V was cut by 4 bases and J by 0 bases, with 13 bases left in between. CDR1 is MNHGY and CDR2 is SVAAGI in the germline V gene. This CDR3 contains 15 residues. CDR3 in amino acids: CASSSGQGSSYEQYF. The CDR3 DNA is TGTGCCAGCAGTTCGGGACAAGGGAGCTCCTACGAGCAGTACTTC.

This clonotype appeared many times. CDR3 sequence: CASSITDRDEQYF. The CDR3 DNA sequence: TGTGCCAGCAGCATTACGGACAGGGACGAGCAGTACTTC. The chain uses TRBV7-3 and TRBJ2-7; TRBD1 matches at 8 bases. The CDR3 runs 13 residues. Unmatched junction bases numbered 5, after V lost 5 bases and J lost 5 bases. Germline CDR1 and CDR2: SGHTA and FQGTGA.

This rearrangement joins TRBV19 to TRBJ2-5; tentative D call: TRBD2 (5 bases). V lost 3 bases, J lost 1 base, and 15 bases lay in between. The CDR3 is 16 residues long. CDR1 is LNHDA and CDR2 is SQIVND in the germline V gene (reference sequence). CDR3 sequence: CASSIIFRDFQETQYF. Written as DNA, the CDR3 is TGTGCCAGTAGTATTATATTCCGGGATTTCCAAGAGACCCAGTACTTC.

This CDR3 is CASSPEWVPSGNTIYF. The CDR3 bases are TGTGCCAGCTCACCAGAATGGGTCCCCTCTGGAAACACCATATATTTT. This rearrangement joins TRBV18 to TRBJ1-3; D remains ambiguous. Germline assignment: CDR1 KGHSH and CDR2 LQKENI. This CDR3 region has 16 residues. Trimming pared 2 bases from V and 0 bases from J, leaving 11 bases between.

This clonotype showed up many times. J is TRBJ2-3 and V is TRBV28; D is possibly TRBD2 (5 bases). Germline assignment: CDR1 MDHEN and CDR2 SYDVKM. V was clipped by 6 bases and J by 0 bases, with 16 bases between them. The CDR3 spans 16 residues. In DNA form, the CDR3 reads TGTGCCAGCAGCCATCCCGGAGGCGGGAGCACAGATACGCAGTATTTT. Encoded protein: CASSHPGGGSTDTQYF.

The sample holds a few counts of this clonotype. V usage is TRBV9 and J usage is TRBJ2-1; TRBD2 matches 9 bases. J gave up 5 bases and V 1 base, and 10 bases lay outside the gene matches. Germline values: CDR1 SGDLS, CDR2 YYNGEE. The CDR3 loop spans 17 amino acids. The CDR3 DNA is TGTGCCAGCAGCGTATCAGGAGCGGGAGGCCAAAACAATGAGCAGTTCTTC. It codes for CASSVSGAGGQNNEQFF.

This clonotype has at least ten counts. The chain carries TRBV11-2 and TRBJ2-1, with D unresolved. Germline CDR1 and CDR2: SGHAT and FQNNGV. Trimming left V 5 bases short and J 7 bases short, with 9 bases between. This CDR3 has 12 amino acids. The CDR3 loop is CASSPLRNEQFF. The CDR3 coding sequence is TGTGCCAGCAGCCCCCTAAGGAATGAGCAGTTCTTC.

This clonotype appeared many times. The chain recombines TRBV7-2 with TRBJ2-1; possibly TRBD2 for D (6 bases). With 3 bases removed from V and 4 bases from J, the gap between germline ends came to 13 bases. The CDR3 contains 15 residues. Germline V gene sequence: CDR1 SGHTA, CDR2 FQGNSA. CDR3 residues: CASSFGRSTYNEQFF. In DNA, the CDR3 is TGTGCCAGCAGCTTCGGGAGATCCACATACAATGAGCAGTTCTTC.

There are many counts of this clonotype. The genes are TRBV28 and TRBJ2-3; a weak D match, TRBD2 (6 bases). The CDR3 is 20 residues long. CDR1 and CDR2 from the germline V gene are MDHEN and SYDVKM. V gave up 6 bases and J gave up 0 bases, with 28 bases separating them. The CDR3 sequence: CASSEISTRSGRISTDTQYF. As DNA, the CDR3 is TGTGCCAGCAGCGAGATCTCCACGCGTAGCGGAAGAATAAGCACAGATACGCAGTATTTT. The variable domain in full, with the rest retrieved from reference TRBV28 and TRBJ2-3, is DVKVTQSSRYLVKRTGEKVFLECVQDMDHENMFWYRQDPGLGLRLIYFSYDVKMKEKGDIPEGYSVSREKKERFSLILESASTNQTSMYLCASSEISTRSGRISTDTQYFGPGTRLTVL.

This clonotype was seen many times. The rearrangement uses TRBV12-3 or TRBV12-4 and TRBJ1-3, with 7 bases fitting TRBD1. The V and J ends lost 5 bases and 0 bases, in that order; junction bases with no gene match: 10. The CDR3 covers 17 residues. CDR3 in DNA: TGTGCCAGCAGTACCCCCGGGACAGTTCTCTCTGGAAACACCATATATTTT. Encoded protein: CASSTPGTVLSGNTIYF.

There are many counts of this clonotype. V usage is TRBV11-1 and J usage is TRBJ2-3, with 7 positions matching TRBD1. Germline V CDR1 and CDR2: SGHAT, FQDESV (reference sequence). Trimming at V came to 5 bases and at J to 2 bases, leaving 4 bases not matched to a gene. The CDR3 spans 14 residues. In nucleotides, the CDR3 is TGTGCCAGCAGCCAGGGACAGCTCACAGATACGCAGTATTTT. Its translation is CASSQGQLTDTQYF.

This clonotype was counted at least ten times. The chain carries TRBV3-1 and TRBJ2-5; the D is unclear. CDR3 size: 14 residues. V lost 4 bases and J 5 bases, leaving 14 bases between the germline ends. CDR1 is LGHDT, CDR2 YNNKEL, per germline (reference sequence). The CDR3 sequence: CASSPGPMGETQYF. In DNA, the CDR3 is TGTGCCAGCAGCCCCGGGCCCATGGGGGAGACCCAGTACTTC.

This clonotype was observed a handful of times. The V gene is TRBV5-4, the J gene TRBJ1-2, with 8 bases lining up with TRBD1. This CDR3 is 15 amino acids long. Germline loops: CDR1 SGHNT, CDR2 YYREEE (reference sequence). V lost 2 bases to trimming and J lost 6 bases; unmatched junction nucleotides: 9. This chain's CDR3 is CASSLPDRGRHGYTF. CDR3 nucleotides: TGTGCCAGCAGCTTACCCGACAGGGGTAGACATGGCTACACCTTC.

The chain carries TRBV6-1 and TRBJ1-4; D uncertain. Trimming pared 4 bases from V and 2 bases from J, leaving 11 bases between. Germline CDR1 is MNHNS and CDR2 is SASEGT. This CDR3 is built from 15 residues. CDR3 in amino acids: CASSATPLTNEKLFF. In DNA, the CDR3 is TGTGCCAGCAGTGCCACACCTCTGACTAATGAAAAACTGTTTTTT.

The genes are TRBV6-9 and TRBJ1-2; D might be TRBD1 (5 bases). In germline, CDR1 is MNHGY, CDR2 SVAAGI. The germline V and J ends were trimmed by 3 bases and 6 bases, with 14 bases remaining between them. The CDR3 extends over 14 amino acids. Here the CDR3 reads CASSYRQGQDGYTF. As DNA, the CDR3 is TGTGCCAGCAGTTACCGGCAGGGCCAGGATGGCTACACCTTC.

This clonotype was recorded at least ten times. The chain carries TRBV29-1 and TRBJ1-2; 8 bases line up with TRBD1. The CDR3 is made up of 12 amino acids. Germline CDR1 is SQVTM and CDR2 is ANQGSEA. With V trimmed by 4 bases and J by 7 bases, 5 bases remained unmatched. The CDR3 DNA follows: TGCAGCGTTGTTTCAGGGGGCGTTGGCTACACCTTC. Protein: CSVVSGGVGYTF.

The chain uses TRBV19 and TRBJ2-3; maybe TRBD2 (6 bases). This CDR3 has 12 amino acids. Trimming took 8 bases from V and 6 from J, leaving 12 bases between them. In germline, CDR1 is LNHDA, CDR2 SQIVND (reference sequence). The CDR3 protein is CASSGLPDTQYF. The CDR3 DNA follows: TGTGCCAGTTCGGGACTCCCCGATACGCAGTATTTT.

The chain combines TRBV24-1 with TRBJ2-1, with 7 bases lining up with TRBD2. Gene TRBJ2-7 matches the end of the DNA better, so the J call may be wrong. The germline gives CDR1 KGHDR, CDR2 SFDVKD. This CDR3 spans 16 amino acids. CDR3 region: CATSDAGREDHNEQYF. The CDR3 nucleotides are TGTGCCACCAGTGATGCGGGTCGGGAGGACCACAATGAGCAGTACTTC.

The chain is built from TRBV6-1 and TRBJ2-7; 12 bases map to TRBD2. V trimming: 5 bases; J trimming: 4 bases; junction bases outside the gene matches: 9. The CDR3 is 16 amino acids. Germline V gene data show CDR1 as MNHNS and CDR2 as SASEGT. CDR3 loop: CASSRRLAGDLYEQYF. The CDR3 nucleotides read TGTGCCAGCAGTCGGAGACTAGCGGGAGATCTTTACGAGCAGTACTTC.

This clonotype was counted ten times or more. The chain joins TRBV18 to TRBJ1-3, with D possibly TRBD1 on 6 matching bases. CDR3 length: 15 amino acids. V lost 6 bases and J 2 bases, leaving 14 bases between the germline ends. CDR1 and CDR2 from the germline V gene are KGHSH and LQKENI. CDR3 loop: CASSPGQNPGNTIYF. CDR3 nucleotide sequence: TGTGCCAGCTCGCCCGGACAGAATCCTGGAAACACCATATATTTT. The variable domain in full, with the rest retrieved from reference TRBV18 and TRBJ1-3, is NAGVMQNPRHLVRRRGQEARLRCSPMKGHSHVYWYRQLPEEGLKFMVYLQKENIIDESGMPKERFSAEFPKEGPSILRIQQVVRGDSAAYFCASSPGQNPGNTIYFGEGSWLTVV.

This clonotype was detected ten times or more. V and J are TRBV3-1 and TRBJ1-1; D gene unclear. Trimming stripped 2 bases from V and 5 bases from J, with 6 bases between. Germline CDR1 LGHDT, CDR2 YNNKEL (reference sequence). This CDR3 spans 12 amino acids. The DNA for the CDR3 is TGTGCCAGCAGCCAACTGGGGACTGAAGCTTTCTTT. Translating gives CASSQLGTEAFF.

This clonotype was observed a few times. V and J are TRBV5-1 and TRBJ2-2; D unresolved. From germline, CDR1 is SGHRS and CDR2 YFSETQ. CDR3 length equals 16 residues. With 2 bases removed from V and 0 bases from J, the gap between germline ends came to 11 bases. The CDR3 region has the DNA TGCGCCAGCAGCTTACAAGCCGCCCCGAACACCGGGGAGCTGTTTTTT. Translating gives CASSLQAAPNTGELFF.

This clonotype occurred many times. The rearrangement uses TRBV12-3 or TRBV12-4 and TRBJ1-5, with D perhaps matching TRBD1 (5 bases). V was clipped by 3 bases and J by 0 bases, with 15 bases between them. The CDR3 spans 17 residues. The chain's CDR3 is CASSFKGMGFSNQPQHF. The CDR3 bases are TGTGCCAGCAGTTTCAAGGGGATGGGGTTTAGCAATCAGCCCCAGCATTTT.

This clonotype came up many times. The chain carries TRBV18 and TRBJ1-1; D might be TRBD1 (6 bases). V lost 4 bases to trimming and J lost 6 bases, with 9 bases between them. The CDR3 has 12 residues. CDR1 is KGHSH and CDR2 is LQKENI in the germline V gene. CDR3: CASSQQGSEAFF. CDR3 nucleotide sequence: TGTGCCAGCTCACAACAGGGATCTGAAGCTTTCTTT. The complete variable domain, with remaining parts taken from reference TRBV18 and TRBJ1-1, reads NAGVMQNPRHLVRRRGQEARLRCSPMKGHSHVYWYRQLPEEGLKFMVYLQKENIIDESGMPKERFSAEFPKEGPSILRIQQVVRGDSAAYFCASSQQGSEAFFGQGTRLTVV.

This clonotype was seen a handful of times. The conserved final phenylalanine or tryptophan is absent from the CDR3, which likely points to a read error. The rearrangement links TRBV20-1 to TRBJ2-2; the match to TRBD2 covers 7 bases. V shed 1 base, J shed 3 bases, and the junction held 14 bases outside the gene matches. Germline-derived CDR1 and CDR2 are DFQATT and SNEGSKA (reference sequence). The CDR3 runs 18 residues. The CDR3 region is CSARGGPFTSAHTGELFL. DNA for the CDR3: TGCAGTGCTAGAGGAGGGCCTTTTACTAGCGCTCACACCGGGGAGCTGTTTCTT.